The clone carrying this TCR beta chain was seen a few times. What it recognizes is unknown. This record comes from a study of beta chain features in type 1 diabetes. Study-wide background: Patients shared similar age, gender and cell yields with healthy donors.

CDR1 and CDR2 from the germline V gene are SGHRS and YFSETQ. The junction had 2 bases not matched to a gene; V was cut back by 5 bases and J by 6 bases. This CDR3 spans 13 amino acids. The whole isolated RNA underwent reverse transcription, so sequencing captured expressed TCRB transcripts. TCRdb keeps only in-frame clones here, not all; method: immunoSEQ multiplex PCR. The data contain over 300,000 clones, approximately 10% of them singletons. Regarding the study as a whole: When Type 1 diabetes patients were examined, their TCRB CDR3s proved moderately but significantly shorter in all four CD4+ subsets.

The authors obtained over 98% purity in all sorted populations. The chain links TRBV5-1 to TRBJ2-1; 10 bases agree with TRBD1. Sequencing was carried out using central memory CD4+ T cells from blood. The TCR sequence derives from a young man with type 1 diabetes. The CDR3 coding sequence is TGCGCCAGCAGTCGGGACAGGGGCAATGAGCAGTTCTTC. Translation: CASSRDRGNEQFF.